This T cell receptor beta chain was recorded in a study of response to subunit inactivated influenza vaccine. The J segment lost 5 bases and the V segment lost 2 bases, leaving 14 bases of the junction unmatched. The V gene's germline CDR1 is MDHEN and CDR2 SYDVKM. The length of the CDR3 is 18 residues. TCRdb independently ran MiXCR on the RT-PCR reads; one entry per CDR3 protein. Of around 200,000 distinct CDR3 sequences listed, 9.5% to 15% are singletons. The sample was also linked to a second study, of T cells expressing NK-cell markers. From that report: As the method of synthesis, 5'RACE template switching with UMIs yielded TCR beta cDNA. Cells sorted as CD3+CD56+NKG2C+, CD3+CD56+NKG2C- and CD3+CD56-NKG2C+ T cells supplied the TCR beta repertoires. Top CD8+ clonotypes included the dominant CD3+CD56+NKG2C+ clonotypes in roughly 6 donors.

The clonotype comes from a man aged 45-60 years who received an inactivated influenza vaccine. The chain employs TRBV28 and TRBJ2-5; TRBD1 agrees at 10 bases. Sequenced here: CD8+ T cells sorted from PBMCs, sampled approximately 13 days after vaccination. The CDR3 region has the DNA TGTGCCAGCAGTTTACGCCCGGGACAGGGGCCTGGATGGGAGACCCAGTACTTC. Its translation is CASSLRPGQGPGWETQYF.